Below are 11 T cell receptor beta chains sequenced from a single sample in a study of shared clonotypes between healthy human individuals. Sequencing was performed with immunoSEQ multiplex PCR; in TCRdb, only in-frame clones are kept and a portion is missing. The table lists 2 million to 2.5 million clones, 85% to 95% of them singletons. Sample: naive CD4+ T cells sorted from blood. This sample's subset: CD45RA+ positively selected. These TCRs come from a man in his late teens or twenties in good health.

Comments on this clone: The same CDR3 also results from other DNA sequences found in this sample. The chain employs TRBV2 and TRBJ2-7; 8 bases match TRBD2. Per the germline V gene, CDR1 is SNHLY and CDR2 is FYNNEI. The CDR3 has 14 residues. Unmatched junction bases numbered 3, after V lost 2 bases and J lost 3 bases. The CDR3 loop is CASSETSGRYEQYF. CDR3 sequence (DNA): TGTGCCAGCAGTGAAACTAGCGGCCGCTACGAGCAGTACTTC. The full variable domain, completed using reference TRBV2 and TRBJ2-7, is EPEVTQTPSHQVTQMGQEVILRCVPISNHLYFYWYRQILGQKVEFLVSFYNNEISEKSEIFDDQFSVERPDGSNFTLKIRSTKLEDSAMYFCASSETSGRYEQYFGPGTRLTVT.

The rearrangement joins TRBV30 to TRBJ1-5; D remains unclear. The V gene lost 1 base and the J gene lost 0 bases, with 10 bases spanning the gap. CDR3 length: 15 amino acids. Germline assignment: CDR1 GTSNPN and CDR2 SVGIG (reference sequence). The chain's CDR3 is CAWSGFRDSNQPQHF. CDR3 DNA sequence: TGTGCCTGGAGTGGCTTTAGAGATAGCAATCAGCCCCAGCATTTT.

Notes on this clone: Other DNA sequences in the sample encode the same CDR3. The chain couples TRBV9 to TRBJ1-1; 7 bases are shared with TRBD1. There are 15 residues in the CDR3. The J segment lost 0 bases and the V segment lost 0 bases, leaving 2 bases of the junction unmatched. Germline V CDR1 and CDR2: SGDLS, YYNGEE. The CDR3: CASSVGGTVNTEAFF. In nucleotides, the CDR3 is TGTGCCAGCAGCGTAGGCGGGACAGTGAACACTGAAGCTTTCTTT.

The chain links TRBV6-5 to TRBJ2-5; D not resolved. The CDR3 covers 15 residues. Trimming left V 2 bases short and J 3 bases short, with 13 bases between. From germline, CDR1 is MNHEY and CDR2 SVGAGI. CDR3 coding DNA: TGTGCCAGCAGTTACGGTACGACCATTAAAGAGACCCAGTACTTC. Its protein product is CASSYGTTIKETQYF.

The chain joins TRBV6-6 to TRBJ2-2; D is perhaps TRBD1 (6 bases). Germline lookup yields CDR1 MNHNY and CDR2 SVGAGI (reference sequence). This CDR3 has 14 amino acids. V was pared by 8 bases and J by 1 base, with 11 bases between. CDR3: CASYGQMNTGELFF. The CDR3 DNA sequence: TGTGCCAGCTACGGACAGATGAACACCGGGGAGCTGTTTTTT.

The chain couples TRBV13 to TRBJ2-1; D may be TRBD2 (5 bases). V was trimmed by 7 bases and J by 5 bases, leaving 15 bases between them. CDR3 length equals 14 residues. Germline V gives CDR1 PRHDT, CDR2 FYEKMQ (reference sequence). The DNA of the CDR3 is TGTGCCAGCACCGGACGGACTTACAACAATGAGCAGTTCTTC. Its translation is CASTGRTYNNEQFF.

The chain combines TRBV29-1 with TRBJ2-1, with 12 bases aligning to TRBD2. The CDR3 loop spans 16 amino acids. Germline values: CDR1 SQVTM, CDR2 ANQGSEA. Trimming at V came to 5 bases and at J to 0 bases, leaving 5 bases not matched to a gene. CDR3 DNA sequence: TGCAGCGTTCTAGAACTAGCGGGGGGCTCCTACAATGAGCAGTTCTTC. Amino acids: CSVLELAGGSYNEQFF.

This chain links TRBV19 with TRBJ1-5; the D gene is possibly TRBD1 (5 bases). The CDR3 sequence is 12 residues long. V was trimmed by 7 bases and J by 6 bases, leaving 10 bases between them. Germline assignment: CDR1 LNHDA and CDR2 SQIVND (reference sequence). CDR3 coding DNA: TGTGCCAGTACCGGGGGGGGTCAGCCCCAGCATTTT. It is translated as CASTGGGQPQHF.

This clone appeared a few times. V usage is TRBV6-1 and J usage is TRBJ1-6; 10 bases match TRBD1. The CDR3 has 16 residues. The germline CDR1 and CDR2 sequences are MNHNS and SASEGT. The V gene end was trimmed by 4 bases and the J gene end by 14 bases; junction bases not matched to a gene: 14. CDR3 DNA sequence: TGTGCCAGCAGTGCCTCCAACCGGGACAGGGGACGCTCCCTCCACTTT. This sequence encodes CASSASNRDRGRSLHF.

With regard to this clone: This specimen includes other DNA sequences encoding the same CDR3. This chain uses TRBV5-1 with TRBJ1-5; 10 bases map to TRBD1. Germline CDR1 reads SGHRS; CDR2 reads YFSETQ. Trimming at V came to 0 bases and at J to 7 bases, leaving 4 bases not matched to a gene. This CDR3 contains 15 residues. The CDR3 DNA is TGCGCCAGCAGCTTGGGTGGGACAGGGGAGCAGCCCCAGCATTTT. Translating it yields CASSLGGTGEQPQHF.

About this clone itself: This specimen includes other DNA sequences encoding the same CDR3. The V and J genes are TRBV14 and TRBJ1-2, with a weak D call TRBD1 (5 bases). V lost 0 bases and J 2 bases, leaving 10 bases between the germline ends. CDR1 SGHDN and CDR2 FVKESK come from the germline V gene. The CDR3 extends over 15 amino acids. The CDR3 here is CASSQDAGSNYGYTF. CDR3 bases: TGTGCCAGCAGCCAAGACGCAGGGTCAAACTATGGCTACACCTTC. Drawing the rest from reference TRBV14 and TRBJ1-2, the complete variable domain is EAGVTQFPSHSVIEKGQTVTLRCDPISGHDNLYWYRRVMGKEIKFLLHFVKESKQDESGMPNNRFLAERTGGTYSTLKVQPAELEDSGVYFCASSQDAGSNYGYTFGSGTRLTVV.